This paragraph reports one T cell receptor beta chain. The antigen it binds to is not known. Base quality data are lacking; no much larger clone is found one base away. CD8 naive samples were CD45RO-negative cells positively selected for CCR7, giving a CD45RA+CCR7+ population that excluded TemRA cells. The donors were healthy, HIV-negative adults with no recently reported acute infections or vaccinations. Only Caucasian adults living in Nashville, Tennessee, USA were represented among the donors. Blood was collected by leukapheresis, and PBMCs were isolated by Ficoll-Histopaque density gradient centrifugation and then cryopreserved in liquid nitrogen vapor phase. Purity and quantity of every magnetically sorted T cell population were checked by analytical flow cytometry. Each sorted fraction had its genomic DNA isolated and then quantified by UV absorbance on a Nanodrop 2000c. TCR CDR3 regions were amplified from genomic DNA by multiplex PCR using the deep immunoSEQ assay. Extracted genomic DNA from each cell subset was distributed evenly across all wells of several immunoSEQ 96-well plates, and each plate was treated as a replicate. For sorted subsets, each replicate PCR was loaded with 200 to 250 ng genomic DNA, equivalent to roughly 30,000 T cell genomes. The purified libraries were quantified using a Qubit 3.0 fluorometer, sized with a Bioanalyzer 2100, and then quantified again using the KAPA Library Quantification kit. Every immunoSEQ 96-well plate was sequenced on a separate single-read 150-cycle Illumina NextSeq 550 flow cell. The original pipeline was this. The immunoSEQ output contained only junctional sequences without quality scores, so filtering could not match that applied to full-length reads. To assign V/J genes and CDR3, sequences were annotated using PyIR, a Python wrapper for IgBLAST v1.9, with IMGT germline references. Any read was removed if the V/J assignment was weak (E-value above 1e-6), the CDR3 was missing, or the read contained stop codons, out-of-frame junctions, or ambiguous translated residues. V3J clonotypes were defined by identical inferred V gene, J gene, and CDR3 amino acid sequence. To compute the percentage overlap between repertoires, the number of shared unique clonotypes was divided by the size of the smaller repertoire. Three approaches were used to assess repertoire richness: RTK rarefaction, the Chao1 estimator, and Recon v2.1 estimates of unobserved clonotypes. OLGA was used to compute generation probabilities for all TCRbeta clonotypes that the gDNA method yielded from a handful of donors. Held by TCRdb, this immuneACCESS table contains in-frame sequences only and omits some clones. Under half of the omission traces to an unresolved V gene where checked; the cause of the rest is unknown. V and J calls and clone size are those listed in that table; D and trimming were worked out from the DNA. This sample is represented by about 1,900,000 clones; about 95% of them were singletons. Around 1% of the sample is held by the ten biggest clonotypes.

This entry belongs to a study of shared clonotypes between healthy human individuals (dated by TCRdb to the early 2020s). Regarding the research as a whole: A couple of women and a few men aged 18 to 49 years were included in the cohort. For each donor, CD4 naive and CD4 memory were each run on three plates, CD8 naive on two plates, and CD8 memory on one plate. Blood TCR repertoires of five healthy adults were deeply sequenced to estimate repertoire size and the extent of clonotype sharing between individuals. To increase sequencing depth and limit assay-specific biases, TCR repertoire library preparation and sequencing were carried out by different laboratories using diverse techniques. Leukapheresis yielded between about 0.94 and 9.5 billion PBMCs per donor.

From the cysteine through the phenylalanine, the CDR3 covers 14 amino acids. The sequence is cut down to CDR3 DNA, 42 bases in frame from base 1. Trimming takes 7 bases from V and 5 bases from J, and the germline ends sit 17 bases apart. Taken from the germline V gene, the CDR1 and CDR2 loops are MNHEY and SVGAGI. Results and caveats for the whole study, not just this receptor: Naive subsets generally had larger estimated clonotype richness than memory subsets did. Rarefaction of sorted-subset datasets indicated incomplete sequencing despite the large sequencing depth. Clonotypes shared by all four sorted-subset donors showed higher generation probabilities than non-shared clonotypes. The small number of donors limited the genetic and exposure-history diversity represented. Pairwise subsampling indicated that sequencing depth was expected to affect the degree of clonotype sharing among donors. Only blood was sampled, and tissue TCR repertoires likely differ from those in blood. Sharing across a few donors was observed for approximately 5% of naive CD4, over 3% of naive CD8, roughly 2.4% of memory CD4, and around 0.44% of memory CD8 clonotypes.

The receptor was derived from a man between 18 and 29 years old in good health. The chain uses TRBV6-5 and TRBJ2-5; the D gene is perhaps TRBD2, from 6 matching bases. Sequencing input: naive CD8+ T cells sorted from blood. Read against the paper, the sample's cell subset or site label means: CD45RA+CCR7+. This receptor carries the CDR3 CASNPRGRGETQYF. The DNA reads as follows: TGTGCCAGCAACCCACGGGGGAGAGGGGAGACCCAGTACTTC.